Sequencing of this TCR beta chain was carried out in a study of blood T cell repertoires in COVID-19 (dated by TCRdb to the early 2020s). Concerning the study at large: The collaborator samples originated in the United States, Italy and Spain and spanned the acute and convalescent phases of COVID-19. Sample metadata almost always included a de-identified subject ID, COVID-19 status, age in years and sex. The prospective study material was composed of cDNA or gDNA derived from T cells, B-cell-depleted T cells, or PBMCs. The samples were drawn from the first 160 participants of the ongoing ImmuneRACE study and from about 1,200 subjects provided by 6 global collaborators. Subjects who had been exposed to COVID-19, were actively infected with it, or had recovered from it provided the deeply sampled blood TCRbeta repertoires that made up the dataset. The repertoires were released in a freely available public database meant as a resource for research on the immune response to SARS-CoV-2. Where available, HLA class I and class II types were taken from metadata supplied by the sample provider and were not determined by assay-based typing. Broader findings and caveats from the paper: Clinical and demographic metadata were provided uncurated, with the amount varying by source and participant.

In its sample, this clone was seen once. Its antigen remains unidentified. Base-call qualities are not available, and no considerably larger clone is one nucleotide away. TCRbeta CDR3 regions were amplified from genomic DNA using the immunoSEQ Assay, a bias-controlled multiplex PCR. Per the source publication's procedure: The number of nucleated cells in each sample was estimated from the amplification of reference gene primers within the assay. Sequence reads were collapsed and filtered to measure the absolute abundance of every unique TCRbeta CDR3 rearrangement. For each sample, productive Simpson clonality was calculated as the square root of Simpson's diversity index over productive rearrangements. TCRdb obtained this table from immuneACCESS and retained in-frame rearrangements with V and J assigned. These tables miss some clones; where compared with another copy, unresolved V genes account for less than half of the shortfall, and the remainder is unexplained. V and J calls and clone size are copied from that table; D and trimming were computed from the DNA. This sample has roughly 400,000 clones in its table, and just over 90% of those were observed once. The biggest ten clones account for roughly 0.86% of the sample.

Participants in the prospective study were enrolled through a virtual design, were aged about 18 to 100 years, and lived in roughly 25 United States geographic areas. Cohort assignment in the prospective study relied on participant-reported clinical history from a screening survey and a study questionnaire. A participant counted as exposed if, within 2 weeks of entering the study, that participant had been in contact with someone who had a PCR-confirmed or clinician-diagnosed COVID-19 case. In the prospective study, mobile phlebotomists collected whole blood, serum and a nasopharyngeal or oropharyngeal swab from each participant. Additional blood draws and questionnaires over an approximately 2-month period could optionally be provided by prospective study participants. Prospective study blood samples were shipped either frozen or at room temperature before DNA extraction. Sequences were obtained from PBMCs or T cells enriched from blood (not recorded which). The TCR originated in a woman in her thirties or forties who had been exposed to COVID-19.

The bases are TGTGCCAGCAGTGTCGGGGGGTGGAATTCACCCCTCCACTTT. Its amino acids are CASSVGGWNSPLHF. This chain joins TRBV2 to TRBJ1-6; matching of 5 bases hints at TRBD1 as the D gene. From the germline V gene, CDR1 is SNHLY and CDR2 is FYNNEI. Trimming removed 4 bases from V and 7 bases from J, leaving 11 bases between the germline ends. From the cysteine up to the phenylalanine, the CDR3 has a length of 14 residues. Just the 42-base CDR3 DNA is kept, in frame starting at base 1.